This T cell receptor (beta chain) was sequenced for a study of T cells expressing NK-cell markers. The cDNA for TCR beta came from 5'RACE template switching with UMIs. Reanalyzing the 5' RACE reads, TCRdb keeps one entry per CDR3 protein, without DNA. The sample features roughly 380,000 distinct CDR3 sequences, with around 4.9% in its top ten. The receptor was isolated from a man aged 18 to 70 in good health. The sample comprised blood T cells: a sorted CD56 or NKG2C T cell subset, CD4+ or CD8+ T cells, or bulk PBMC T cells (not recorded which).

CDR3 sequence: CSARDLRRGNEQFF. This sequence joins TRBV20-1 and TRBJ2-1; TCRdb proposes TRBD1, but this gene call is untestable without DNA. The germline gives CDR1 DFQATT, CDR2 SNEGSKA (reference sequence). This CDR3 spans 14 amino acids.